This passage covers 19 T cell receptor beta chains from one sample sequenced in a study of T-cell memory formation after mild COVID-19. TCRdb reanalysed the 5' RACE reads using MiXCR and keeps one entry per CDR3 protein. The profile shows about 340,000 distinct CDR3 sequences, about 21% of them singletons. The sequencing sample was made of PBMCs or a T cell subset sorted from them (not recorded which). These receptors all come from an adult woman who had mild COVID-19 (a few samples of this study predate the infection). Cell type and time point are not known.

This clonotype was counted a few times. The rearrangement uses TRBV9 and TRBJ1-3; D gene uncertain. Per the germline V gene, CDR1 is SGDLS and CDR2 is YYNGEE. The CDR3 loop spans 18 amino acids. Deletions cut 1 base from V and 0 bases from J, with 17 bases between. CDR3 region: CASSVSPIGMSSGNTIYF. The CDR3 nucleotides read TGTGCCAGCAGCGTAAGTCCCATTGGGATGAGCTCTGGAAACACCATATATTTT.

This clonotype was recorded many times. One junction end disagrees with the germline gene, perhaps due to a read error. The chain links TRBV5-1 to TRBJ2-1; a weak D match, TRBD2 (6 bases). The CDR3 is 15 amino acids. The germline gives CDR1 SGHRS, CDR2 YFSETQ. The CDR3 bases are TGTGCCAGCAGTTTTGGGGGGAGCTCCTACAATGAGCAGTTCTTC. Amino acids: CASSFGGSSYNEQFF. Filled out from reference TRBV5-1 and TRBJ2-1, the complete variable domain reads KAGVTQTPRYLIKTRGQQVTLSCSPISGHRSVSWYQQTPGQGLQFLFEYFSETQRNKGNFPGRFSGRQFSNSRSEMNVSTLELGDSALYLCASSFGGSSYNEQFFGPGTRLTVL.

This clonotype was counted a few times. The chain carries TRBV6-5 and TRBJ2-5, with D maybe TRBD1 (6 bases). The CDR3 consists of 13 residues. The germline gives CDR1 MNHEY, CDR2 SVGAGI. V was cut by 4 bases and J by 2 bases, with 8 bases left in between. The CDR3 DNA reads TGTGCCAGCAGTTCAGGGGCTCAAGAGACCCAGTACTTC. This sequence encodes CASSSGAQETQYF.

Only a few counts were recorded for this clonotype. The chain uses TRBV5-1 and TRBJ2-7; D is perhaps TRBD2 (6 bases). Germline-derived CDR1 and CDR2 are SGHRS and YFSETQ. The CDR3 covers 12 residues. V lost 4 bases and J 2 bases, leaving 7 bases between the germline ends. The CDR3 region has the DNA TGCGCCAGCAGCGGAGGGACCTACGAGCAGTACTTC. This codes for CASSGGTYEQYF.

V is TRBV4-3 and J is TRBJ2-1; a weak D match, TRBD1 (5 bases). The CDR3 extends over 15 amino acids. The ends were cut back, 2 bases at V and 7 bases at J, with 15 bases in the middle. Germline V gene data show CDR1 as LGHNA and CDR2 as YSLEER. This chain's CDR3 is CASSQIGARRNEQFF. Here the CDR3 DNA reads TGCGCCAGCAGCCAAATTGGGGCTCGGAGAAATGAGCAGTTCTTC.

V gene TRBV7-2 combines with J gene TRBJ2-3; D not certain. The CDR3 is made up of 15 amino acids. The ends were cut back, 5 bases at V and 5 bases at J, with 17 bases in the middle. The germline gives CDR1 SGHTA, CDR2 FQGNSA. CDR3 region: CASSPANVVRDTQYF. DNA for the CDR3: TGTGCCAGCAGCCCCGCCAACGTAGTAAGAGATACGCAGTATTTT.

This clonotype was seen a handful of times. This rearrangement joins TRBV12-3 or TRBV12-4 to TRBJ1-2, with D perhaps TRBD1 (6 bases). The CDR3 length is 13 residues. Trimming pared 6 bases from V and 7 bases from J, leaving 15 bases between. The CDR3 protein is CASSPALQGGYTF. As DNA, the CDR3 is TGTGCCAGCAGCCCAGCCCTACAGGGTGGCTACACCTTC.

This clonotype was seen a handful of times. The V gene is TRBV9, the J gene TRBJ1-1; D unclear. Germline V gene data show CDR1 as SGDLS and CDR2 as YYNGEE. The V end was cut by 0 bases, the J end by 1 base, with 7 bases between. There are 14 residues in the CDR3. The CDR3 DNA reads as TGTGCCAGCAGCGTAGTTGCGCAGAACACTGAAGCTTTCTTT. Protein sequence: CASSVVAQNTEAFF.

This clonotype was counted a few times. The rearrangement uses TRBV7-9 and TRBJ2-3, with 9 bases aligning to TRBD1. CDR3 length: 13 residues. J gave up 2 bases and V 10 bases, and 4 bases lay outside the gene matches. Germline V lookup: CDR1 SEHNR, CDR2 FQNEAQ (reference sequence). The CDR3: CATGQGFTDTQYF. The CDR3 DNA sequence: TGTGCCACCGGACAGGGGTTCACAGATACGCAGTATTTT.

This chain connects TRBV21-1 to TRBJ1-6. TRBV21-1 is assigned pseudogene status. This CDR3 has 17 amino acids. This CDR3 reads CASSKAPGSSYNSPLHF. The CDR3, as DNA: TGTGCCAGCAGCAAAGCTCCGGGGAGCTCCTATAATTCACCCCTCCACTTT.

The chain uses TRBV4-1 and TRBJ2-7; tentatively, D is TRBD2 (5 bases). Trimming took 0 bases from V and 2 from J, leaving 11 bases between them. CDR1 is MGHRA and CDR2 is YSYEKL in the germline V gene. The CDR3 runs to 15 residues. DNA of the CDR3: TGCGCCAGCAGCCAAGATAGCGCGCAGACCTACGAGCAGTACTTC. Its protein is CASSQDSAQTYEQYF.

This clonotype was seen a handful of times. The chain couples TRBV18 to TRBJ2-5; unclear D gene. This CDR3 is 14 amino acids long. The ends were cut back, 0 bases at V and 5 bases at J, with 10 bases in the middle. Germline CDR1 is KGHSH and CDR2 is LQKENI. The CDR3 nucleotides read TGTGCCAGCTCACCACCGATGGGCAAGGAGACCCAGTACTTC. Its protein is CASSPPMGKETQYF.

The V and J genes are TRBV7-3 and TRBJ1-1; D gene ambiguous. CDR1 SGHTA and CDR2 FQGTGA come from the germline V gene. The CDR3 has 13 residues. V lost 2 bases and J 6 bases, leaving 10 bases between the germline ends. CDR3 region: CASSLGSPAEAFF. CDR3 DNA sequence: TGTGCCAGCAGCTTAGGATCCCCCGCTGAAGCTTTCTTT.

The CDR3 DNA is TGCAGTGTTACCCCGGGACAGGGGGCGCGAAGCAATCAGCCCCAGCATTTT. Translation gives CSVTPGQGARSNQPQHF. The chain recombines TRBV20-1 with TRBJ1-5; 12 bases are shared with TRBD1. The CDR3 covers 17 residues. CDR1 DFQATT and CDR2 SNEGSKA come from the germline V gene (reference sequence). V was pared by 7 bases and J by 1 base, with 11 bases of the junction left unmatched.

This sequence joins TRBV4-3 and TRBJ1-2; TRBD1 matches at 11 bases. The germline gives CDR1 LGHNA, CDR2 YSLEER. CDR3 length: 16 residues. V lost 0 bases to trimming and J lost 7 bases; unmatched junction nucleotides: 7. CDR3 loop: CASSQDLGQGASGYTF. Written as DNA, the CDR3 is TGCGCCAGCAGCCAAGATCTAGGACAGGGGGCCTCTGGCTACACCTTC.

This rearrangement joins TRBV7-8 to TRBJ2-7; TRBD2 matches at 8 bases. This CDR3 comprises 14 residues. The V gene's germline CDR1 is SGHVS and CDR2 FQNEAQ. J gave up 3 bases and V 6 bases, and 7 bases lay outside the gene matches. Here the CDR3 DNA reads TGTGCCAGCAGGCCGGGACTAGGATACTACGAGCAGTACTTC. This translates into CASRPGLGYYEQYF.

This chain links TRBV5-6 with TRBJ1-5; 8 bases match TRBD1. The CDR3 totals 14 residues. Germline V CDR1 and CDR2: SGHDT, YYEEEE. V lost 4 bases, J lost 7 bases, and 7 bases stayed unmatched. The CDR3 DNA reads TGTGCCAGCAGCCGGACAGGGAGGTTCCAGCCCCAGCATTTT. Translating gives CASSRTGRFQPQHF.

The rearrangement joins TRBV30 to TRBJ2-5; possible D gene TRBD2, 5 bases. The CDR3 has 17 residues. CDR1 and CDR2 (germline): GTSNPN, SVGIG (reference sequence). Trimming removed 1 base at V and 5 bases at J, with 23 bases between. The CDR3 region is CAWSGLAGPRTGETQYF. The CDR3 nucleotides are TGTGCCTGGAGTGGATTAGCAGGACCAAGAACGGGGGAGACCCAGTACTTC.

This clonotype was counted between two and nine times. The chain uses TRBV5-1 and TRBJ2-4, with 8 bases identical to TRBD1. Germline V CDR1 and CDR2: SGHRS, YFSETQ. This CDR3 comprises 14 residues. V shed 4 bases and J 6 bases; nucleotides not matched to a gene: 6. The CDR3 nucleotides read TGCGCCAGCAGCGCTACAGGGGGTTCAAACATTCAGTACTTC. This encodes CASSATGGSNIQYF.